The sample holds one count of the clone carrying this T cell receptor beta chain. How the authors handled the data: Quantification of nucleated cells was approximated via reference gene primer amplification. The protocol was immunoSEQ multiplex PCR, while the TCRdb copy is restricted to in-frame clones and leaves out a portion. Clone size and V and J calls were adopted from that table, with D and trimming inferred from the DNA. The sample consists of 270,000 or so clones, roughly 83% of them appearing once. The Seattle site enrolled patients during active infection and followed them longitudinally. The sample originates from a study of blood T cell repertoires in COVID-19. Study summary: The United States, Italy and Spain were the sources of the acute and convalescent COVID-19 samples. T cells, B-cell-depleted T cells, or PBMCs supplied cDNA or gDNA.

The sequence came from a human donor with COVID-19, enrolled during active disease. The donor label of this sample is uncertain. Specimen: peripheral blood.

The DNA for the CDR3 is TGTGCCAGCAGTCGAGGGATAGAAGGGTACACCATATATTTT. Its protein is CASSRGIEGYTIYF. This sequence joins TRBV3-1 (or the pseudogene TRBV3-2) and TRBJ1-3; D gene uncertain. Germline assignment: CDR1 LGHDT and CDR2 YNNKEL (reference sequence). The CDR3 contains 14 residues. V was shortened by 6 bases and J by 8 bases, with 17 bases between the two germline ends.